Listed below are T cell receptor beta chains from one sample, sequenced in a study of response to subunit inactivated influenza vaccine. MiXCR, run by TCRdb on the RT-PCR reads, gives a single entry per CDR3 protein. The profile shows 490,000 or so distinct CDR3 sequences, around 8% of them singletons. The sample in question was PBMCs from blood, obtained about 23 months after vaccination. These receptors were obtained from a man in his fifties or sixties who received an inactivated influenza vaccine. The CDR3 runs from the conserved cysteine through the conserved F or W. Fields, in order: clone size, J gene, V gene, D gene, CDR3 protein, CDR3 DNA. D genes are given only for firm matches. Expanded clones get a size class; other rows say once, few or many, or leave the size out.

clone_size: many
j_call: TRBJ2-7
v_call: TRBV5-6
d_call: TRBD1
cdr3_aa: CASSLGILGDRMGEYF
cdr3_nt: TGTGCCAGCAGCTTGGGGATATTGGGGGACAGAATGGGGGAGTACTTC

clone_size: many
j_call: TRBJ2-7
v_call: TRBV12-3/TRBV12-4
d_call: -
cdr3_aa: CASSFGMGEQYF
cdr3_nt: TGTGCCAGCAGTTTTGGCATGGGCGAGCAGTACTTC

clone_size: -
j_call: TRBJ1-4
v_call: TRBV27
d_call: -
cdr3_aa: CASSYSLGGGEKLFF
cdr3_nt: TGTGCCAGCAGTTACAGTTTGGGGGGCGGTGAAAAACTGTTTTTT

clone_size: few
j_call: TRBJ1-4
v_call: TRBV28
d_call: -
cdr3_aa: CASSSGALKEKLFF
cdr3_nt: TGTGCCAGCAGTTCCGGGGCCCTCAAGGAAAAACTGTTTTTT

clone_size: few
j_call: TRBJ1-6
v_call: TRBV20-1
d_call: -
cdr3_aa: CSAPSTGVSPLHF
cdr3_nt: TGCAGTGCGCCATCGACAGGTGTTTCACCCCTCCACTTT

clone_size: few
j_call: TRBJ2-6
v_call: TRBV7-9
d_call: -
cdr3_aa: CASSLATGSGANVLTF
cdr3_nt: TGTGCCAGCAGCCTAGCGACAGGTTCTGGGGCCAACGTCCTGACTTTC

clone_size: many
j_call: TRBJ1-2
v_call: TRBV12-3/TRBV12-4
d_call: -
cdr3_aa: CASSIASRQYGYTF
cdr3_nt: TGTGCCAGCAGCATCGCCTCCCGACAGTATGGCTACACCTTC

clone_size: -
j_call: TRBJ1-2
v_call: TRBV20-1
d_call: -
cdr3_aa: CSARGRGEVLGYTF
cdr3_nt: TGCAGTGCTCGGGGTCGGGGAGAAGTTTTAGGCTACACCTTC

clone_size: few
j_call: TRBJ2-7
v_call: TRBV6-2/TRBV6-3
d_call: -
cdr3_aa: CASSYPTAGLTAYEQYF
cdr3_nt: TGTGCCAGCAGTTACCCCACAGCAGGGCTCACAGCCTACGAGCAGTACTTC

clone_size: -
j_call: TRBJ1-4
v_call: TRBV4-3
d_call: -
cdr3_aa: CASSQDSGPDEKLFF
cdr3_nt: TGCGCCAGCAGCCAAGATTCGGGGCCGGATGAAAAACTGTTTTTT

clone_size: -
j_call: TRBJ2-1
v_call: TRBV12-3/TRBV12-4
d_call: TRBD2
cdr3_aa: CASSFLAGRPEGQFF
cdr3_nt: TGTGCCAGCAGTTTTCTAGCGGGAAGACCCGAGGGGCAGTTCTTC

clone_size: -
j_call: TRBJ2-3
v_call: TRBV20-1
d_call: -
cdr3_aa: CSASPSEAGLTDTQYF
cdr3_nt: TGCAGTGCTAGTCCGTCTGAGGCAGGTCTTACAGATACGCAGTATTTT

clone_size: few
j_call: TRBJ2-3
v_call: TRBV5-6
d_call: TRBD2
cdr3_aa: CASSLAGGDTQYF
cdr3_nt: TGTGCCAGCAGCTTGGCGGGGGGGGATACGCAGTATTTT

clone_size: few
j_call: TRBJ2-3
v_call: TRBV5-1
d_call: -
cdr3_aa: CASSFLSDTDTQYF
cdr3_nt: TGCGCCAGCAGCTTTCTTTCAGACACAGATACGCAGTATTTT

clone_size: many
j_call: TRBJ2-7
v_call: TRBV24-1
d_call: TRBD1
cdr3_aa: CATSQGASEQYF
cdr3_nt: TGTGCCACCAGTCAGGGGGCGAGCGAGCAGTACTTC

clone_size: -
j_call: TRBJ2-3
v_call: TRBV29-1
d_call: -
cdr3_aa: CSVDPRGSTDTQYF
cdr3_nt: TGCAGCGTAGACCCCAGGGGATCCACAGATACGCAGTATTTT

clone_size: -
j_call: TRBJ1-3
v_call: TRBV9
d_call: -
cdr3_aa: CASSPRTGGTGNTIYF
cdr3_nt: TGTGCCAGCAGCCCTCGAACGGGGGGAACTGGAAACACCATATATTTT

clone_size: -
j_call: TRBJ1-1
v_call: TRBV12-3/TRBV12-4
d_call: -
cdr3_aa: CASTLGVGTEAFF
cdr3_nt: TGTGCCAGCACCCTCGGGGTCGGCACTGAAGCTTTCTTT

clone_size: -
j_call: TRBJ2-7
v_call: TRBV20-1
d_call: TRBD1
cdr3_aa: CSANRDRRNEQYF
cdr3_nt: TGCAGTGCTAATCGGGACAGGCGGAACGAGCAGTACTTC

clone_size: -
j_call: TRBJ2-7
v_call: TRBV7-2
d_call: -
cdr3_aa: CASSLVYRSRDGEQYF
cdr3_nt: TGTGCCAGCAGCTTAGTGTACAGGTCAAGGGATGGTGAGCAGTACTTC

clone_size: many
j_call: TRBJ2-3
v_call: TRBV7-2
d_call: -
cdr3_aa: CASSLIIGTDTQYF
cdr3_nt: TGTGCCAGCAGCTTAATTATCGGCACAGATACGCAGTATTTT

clone_size: -
j_call: TRBJ2-1
v_call: TRBV20-1
d_call: TRBD1
cdr3_aa: CSALPLLGGRSYNEQFF
cdr3_nt: TGCAGTGCTCTGCCTCTGTTAGGGGGCCGCTCCTACAATGAGCAGTTCTTC

clone_size: -
j_call: TRBJ1-5
v_call: TRBV28
d_call: TRBD1
cdr3_aa: CASSRQGHSNQPQHF
cdr3_nt: TGTGCCAGCAGTCGACAGGGCCATAGCAATCAGCCCCAGCATTTT

clone_size: -
j_call: TRBJ2-7
v_call: TRBV4-3
d_call: -
cdr3_aa: CASSQGLAYPSSYEQYF
cdr3_nt: TGCGCCAGCAGCCAGGGACTCGCATATCCCAGCTCCTACGAGCAGTACTTC

clone_size: -
j_call: TRBJ2-1
v_call: TRBV7-9
d_call: TRBD2
cdr3_aa: CASSARLAGKNEQFF
cdr3_nt: TGTGCCAGCAGCGCTCGACTAGCGGGAAAGAATGAGCAGTTCTTC

clone_size: -
j_call: TRBJ2-2
v_call: TRBV20-1
d_call: -
cdr3_aa: CSALMRRGGIAPGELFF
cdr3_nt: TGCAGTGCTCTAATGCGTAGGGGCGGGATCGCCCCCGGGGAGCTGTTTTTT

clone_size: -
j_call: TRBJ2-1
v_call: TRBV7-8
d_call: TRBD2
cdr3_aa: CASSRSGRVGNEQFF
cdr3_nt: TGTGCCAGCAGCCGTAGCGGGAGGGTAGGCAATGAGCAGTTCTTC

clone_size: few
j_call: TRBJ1-5
v_call: TRBV20-1
d_call: -
cdr3_aa: CSALDADQPQHF
cdr3_nt: TGCAGTGCACTAGATGCAGATCAGCCCCAGCATTTT

clone_size: -
j_call: TRBJ2-2
v_call: TRBV20-1
d_call: TRBD2
cdr3_aa: CSAGLAGVTGELFF
cdr3_nt: TGCAGTGCTGGACTAGCGGGAGTTACCGGGGAGCTGTTTTTT

clone_size: many
j_call: TRBJ2-3
v_call: TRBV4-2
d_call: -
cdr3_aa: CASSQDIVRGTDTQYF
cdr3_nt: TGTGCCAGCAGCCAAGATATCGTGCGCGGGACAGATACGCAGTATTTT

clone_size: -
j_call: TRBJ1-4
v_call: TRBV5-1
d_call: -
cdr3_aa: CASSLTVAAGEKLFF
cdr3_nt: TGCGCCAGCAGCCTCACAGTTGCGGCGGGAGAAAAACTGTTTTTT

clone_size: many
j_call: TRBJ1-2
v_call: TRBV12-3/TRBV12-4
d_call: -
cdr3_aa: CASSQALEYGYTF
cdr3_nt: TGTGCCAGCAGTCAGGCCCTGGAGTATGGCTACACCTTC

clone_size: few
j_call: TRBJ2-2
v_call: TRBV29-1
d_call: -
cdr3_aa: CSVDGETGELFF
cdr3_nt: TGCAGCGTTGACGGGGAAACCGGGGAGCTGTTTTTT

clone_size: once
j_call: TRBJ2-3
v_call: TRBV5-1
d_call: TRBD2
cdr3_aa: CASSFGTSWATDTQYF
cdr3_nt: TGCGCCAGCAGCTTTGGGACTAGTTGGGCTACAGATACGCAGTATTTT

clone_size: -
j_call: TRBJ1-5
v_call: TRBV25-1
d_call: -
cdr3_aa: CASSGTAGSNQPQHF
cdr3_nt: TGTGCCAGCAGTGGAACCGCGGGCAGCAATCAGCCCCAGCATTTT

clone_size: few
j_call: TRBJ2-1
v_call: TRBV12-3/TRBV12-4
d_call: -
cdr3_aa: CASSAGLASSYNEQFF
cdr3_nt: TGTGCCAGCAGCGCGGGACTGGCAAGCTCCTACAATGAGCAGTTCTTC

clone_size: many
j_call: TRBJ2-2
v_call: TRBV9
d_call: TRBD2
cdr3_aa: CASSAKVREGPTGELFF
cdr3_nt: TGTGCCAGCAGCGCCAAGGTTCGGGAGGGCCCCACCGGGGAGCTGTTTTTT

clone_size: few
j_call: TRBJ2-5
v_call: TRBV25-1
d_call: -
cdr3_aa: CASSESGSQETQYF
cdr3_nt: TGTGCCAGCAGTGAATCGGGCAGCCAAGAGACCCAGTACTTC

clone_size: -
j_call: TRBJ2-1
v_call: TRBV3-1
d_call: TRBD1
cdr3_aa: CASSHARDRNLRGNEQFF
cdr3_nt: TGTGCCAGCAGCCACGCCCGGGACAGGAACTTAAGAGGCAATGAGCAGTTCTTC

clone_size: many
j_call: TRBJ2-5
v_call: TRBV20-1
d_call: -
cdr3_aa: CSAIQAQETQYF
cdr3_nt: TGCAGTGCTATTCAGGCACAAGAGACCCAGTACTTC

clone_size: many
j_call: TRBJ2-2
v_call: TRBV29-1
d_call: TRBD2
cdr3_aa: CSASGGAHTGELFF
cdr3_nt: TGCAGCGCTAGCGGGGGGGCGCACACCGGGGAGCTGTTTTTT

clone_size: many
j_call: TRBJ1-5
v_call: TRBV7-2
d_call: -
cdr3_aa: CASSQGYLHQPQHF
cdr3_nt: TGTGCCAGCAGCCAGGGGTACCTTCATCAGCCCCAGCATTTT

clone_size: few
j_call: TRBJ2-1
v_call: TRBV6-2/TRBV6-3
d_call: TRBD2
cdr3_aa: CASSPSPGLAGGHEQFF
cdr3_nt: TGTGCCAGCAGTCCCAGCCCTGGACTAGCGGGGGGACATGAGCAGTTCTTC

clone_size: many
j_call: TRBJ2-5
v_call: TRBV5-1
d_call: -
cdr3_aa: CASKNPVMETQYF
cdr3_nt: TGCGCCAGCAAGAATCCAGTAATGGAGACCCAGTACTTC

clone_size: -
j_call: TRBJ1-5
v_call: TRBV6-2/TRBV6-3
d_call: TRBD1
cdr3_aa: CASSYNRGQPQHF
cdr3_nt: TGTGCCAGCAGTTATAACAGGGGACAGCCCCAGCATTTT

clone_size: few
j_call: TRBJ2-7
v_call: TRBV6-5
d_call: -
cdr3_aa: CASSYAGQLYEQYF
cdr3_nt: TGTGCCAGCAGTTACGCGGGACAGCTATACGAGCAGTACTTC

clone_size: many
j_call: TRBJ2-1
v_call: TRBV5-6
d_call: -
cdr3_aa: CASSPYIGNEQFF
cdr3_nt: TGTGCCAGCAGCCCGTACATAGGAAATGAGCAGTTCTTC

clone_size: -
j_call: TRBJ2-1
v_call: TRBV20-1
d_call: TRBD2
cdr3_aa: CSASSGSSVGEQFF
cdr3_nt: TGCAGTGCCAGCAGCGGGAGCTCTGTAGGTGAGCAGTTCTTC

clone_size: few
j_call: TRBJ1-2
v_call: TRBV5-4
d_call: -
cdr3_aa: CASSLDPGRYGYTF
cdr3_nt: TGTGCCAGCAGCTTGGATCCAGGGCGATATGGCTACACCTTC

clone_size: few
j_call: TRBJ1-1
v_call: TRBV3-1
d_call: TRBD1
cdr3_aa: CASSQESWTGWNTEAFF
cdr3_nt: TGTGCCAGCAGCCAAGAGTCTTGGACAGGGTGGAACACTGAAGCTTTCTTT

clone_size: -
j_call: TRBJ2-3
v_call: TRBV10-3
d_call: TRBD2
cdr3_aa: CAISPRGSGGPSTDTQYF
cdr3_nt: TGCGCCATCAGTCCTCGAGGTAGCGGGGGCCCAAGCACAGATACGCAGTATTTT

clone_size: -
j_call: TRBJ2-3
v_call: TRBV5-1
d_call: TRBD1
cdr3_aa: CASTGTGQRTDTQYF
cdr3_nt: TGCGCCAGCACCGGGACAGGCCAACGCACAGATACGCAGTATTTT

clone_size: many
j_call: TRBJ1-1
v_call: TRBV7-2
d_call: -
cdr3_aa: CASSLRDIINTEAFF
cdr3_nt: TGTGCCAGCAGCTTAAGGGACATAATTAACACTGAAGCTTTCTTT